These 17 T cell receptor beta chains were all obtained from the same sample, sequenced in a study of T cell repertoires in cytomegalovirus infection. TCRdb passed the reads through MiXCR, listing each CDR3 protein once. The repertoire holds approximately 550,000 distinct CDR3 sequences, approximately 15% seen once, with 24% in the top ten. Sequenced input: CD8+ T cells from PBMCs. These receptors were collected from a human donor in good health (CMV status not recorded). Some clones in this sample may be carry-over from other donors' samples.

This clonotype was picked up many times. CDR3 in amino acids: CASSSTGPSYNEQFF. As DNA, the CDR3 is TGTGCCAGCAGTTCTACAGGTCCCTCCTACAATGAGCAGTTCTTC. The chain is built from TRBV12-3 or TRBV12-4 and TRBJ2-1, with D perhaps TRBD1 (5 bases). The CDR3 runs to 15 residues. Trimming stripped 4 bases from V and 0 bases from J, with 10 bases between.

The chain is built from TRBV7-6 and TRBJ2-1; D is perhaps TRBD2 (6 bases). CDR3 size: 13 residues. V was shortened by 6 bases and J by 7 bases, with 13 bases between the two germline ends. The germline gives CDR1 SGHVS, CDR2 FNYEAQ. The CDR3 DNA follows: TGTGCCAGCAGTTGGGGGGTGGAAAATGAGCAGTTCTTC. Its translation is CASSWGVENEQFF. The variable domain in full, with the rest retrieved from reference TRBV7-6 and TRBJ2-1, is GAGVSQSPRYKVTKRGQDVALRCDPISGHVSLYWYRQALGQGPEFLTYFNYEAQQDKSGLPNDRFSAERPEGSISTLTIQRTEQRDSAMYRCASSWGVENEQFFGPGTRLTVL.

The chain combines TRBV3-1 with TRBJ2-1; the match to TRBD2 covers 11 bases. Germline values: CDR1 LGHDT, CDR2 YNNKEL (reference sequence). The CDR3 consists of 18 residues. The J segment lost 5 bases and the V segment lost 2 bases, leaving 11 bases of the junction unmatched. CDR3 sequence: CASSQHPPYSGGDNEQFF. The CDR3 coding sequence is TGTGCCAGCAGCCAACACCCTCCCTATAGCGGGGGGGACAATGAGCAGTTCTTC.

The table lists this clonotype with many counts. The chain joins TRBV7-2 to TRBJ2-3; a possible D gene is TRBD2 (6 bases). The V and J ends lost 5 bases and 5 bases respectively, with 20 bases between them. Germline CDR1 reads SGHTA; CDR2 reads FQGNSA. The CDR3 totals 16 residues. CDR3 region: CASSPSGSFGGDTQYF. CDR3 coding DNA: TGTGCCAGCAGCCCGTCCGGGTCCTTCGGGGGAGATACGCAGTATTTT.

This clonotype appeared many times. The chain has TRBV23-1 and TRBJ2-1; D is possibly TRBD2 (5 bases). TRBV23-1 is an ORF, with its function uncertain. V was trimmed by 7 bases and J by 2 bases, leaving 27 bases between them. The CDR3 is 19 amino acids. In DNA, the CDR3 is TGCGCCAGCACCAGGCGGGTCGTGATCTCCGGTCGACCCTACAATGAGCAGTTCTTC. As protein: CASTRRVVISGRPYNEQFF.

This clonotype was counted ten times or more. This chain connects TRBV10-3 to TRBJ2-1; D tentatively reads TRBD1 or TRBD2 (6 bases each). The CDR3 is made up of 12 amino acids. Trimming shortened V by 9 bases and J by 7 bases, and 13 bases separated the two germline ends. Germline-derived CDR1 and CDR2 are ENHRY and SYGVKD. Here the CDR3 reads CAISGQGNEQFF. Here the CDR3 DNA reads TGTGCCATTAGCGGTCAGGGGAATGAGCAGTTCTTC.

This clonotype was recorded at least ten times. V gene TRBV2 combines with J gene TRBJ2-3; D gene uncertain. Germline V gene sequence: CDR1 SNHLY, CDR2 FYNNEI. The CDR3 consists of 10 residues. V shed 9 bases and J shed 3 bases, with 4 bases lying between them. The CDR3 loop is CASTTDTQYF. In nucleotides, the CDR3 is TGTGCCAGTACTACAGATACGCAGTATTTT.

The DNA for the CDR3 is TGCAGCGTTGATGATTGGGGGGAATGGGGGGCGCGAAACTATGGCTACACCTTC. This encodes CSVDDWGEWGARNYGYTF. The chain uses TRBV29-1 and TRBJ1-2, with TRBD1 as a possible D gene (6 bases). The CDR3 covers 18 residues. The V end was cut by 3 bases, the J end by 2 bases, with 25 bases between. From germline, CDR1 is SQVTM and CDR2 ANQGSEA.

The chain is built from TRBV27 and TRBJ1-1, with TRBD1 matching 9 bases. V shed 4 bases, J shed 5 bases, and the junction held 14 bases outside the gene matches. The CDR3 contains 17 residues. Per germline, CDR1 MNHEY and CDR2 SMNVEV (reference sequence). The CDR3 DNA reads TGTGCCAGCAGTTCCTATGGGACAGGGTTGGTATGGACTGAAGCTTTCTTT. This translates into CASSSYGTGLVWTEAFF.

In this sample, this clonotype turned up many times. This rearrangement joins TRBV2 to TRBJ2-3, with D possibly TRBD1 on 6 matching bases. Germline CDR1 and CDR2: SNHLY and FYNNEI. The CDR3 covers 13 residues. V was cut by 9 bases and J by 1 base, with 11 bases left in between. The CDR3 is CASAGAGTDTQYF. CDR3 sequence (DNA): TGTGCCAGTGCAGGGGCCGGCACAGATACGCAGTATTTT. Supplemented by reference TRBV2 and TRBJ2-3, the full variable domain reads EPEVTQTPSHQVTQMGQEVILRCVPISNHLYFYWYRQILGQKVEFLVSFYNNEISEKSEIFDDQFSVERPDGSNFTLKIRSTKLEDSAMYFCASAGAGTDTQYFGPGTRLTVL.

This clonotype occurred many times. The rearrangement uses TRBV12-3 or TRBV12-4 and TRBJ2-5; TRBD1 is a possible D gene (6 bases). Trimming took off 4 bases at V and 2 bases at J, with 20 bases between the two ends. The CDR3 is 17 amino acids. This CDR3 is CASSSSRDTEIQETQYF. The CDR3 DNA follows: TGTGCCAGCAGTTCGTCCCGGGACACCGAAATACAAGAGACCCAGTACTTC.

The CDR3 DNA reads TGTGCCAGCAGTTACTCTGTTTCCCGGACCGGGGATGAAGCTTTCTTT. Its protein product is CASSYSVSRTGDEAFF. The rearrangement uses TRBV6-8 and TRBJ1-1, with D unresolved. This CDR3 region has 16 residues. Trimming stripped 0 bases from V and 7 bases from J, with 18 bases between. The germline V gene has CDR1 MNHGY and CDR2 SAAAGT.

This clonotype was detected ten times or more. The CDR3 region is CASSLGGGTVNTYNEQFF. In DNA form, the CDR3 reads TGTGCCAGCAGCTTAGGGGGGGGAACAGTAAACACCTACAATGAGCAGTTCTTC. The chain recombines TRBV11-2 with TRBJ2-1, with TRBD2 matching over 7 bases. Germline loops: CDR1 SGHAT, CDR2 FQNNGV. The ends lost 1 base at V and 2 bases at J; junction bases unmatched: 11. The CDR3 runs 18 residues.

This sequence joins TRBV19 and TRBJ1-3; weak D call: TRBD1 (6 bases). The CDR3 has 14 amino acids. CDR1 is LNHDA and CDR2 is SQIVND in the germline V gene (reference sequence). V was cut by 2 bases and J by 7 bases, with 12 bases left in between. This CDR3 reads CASSIIRGRNTIYF. Written as DNA, the CDR3 is TGTGCCAGTAGTATAATCAGGGGTCGGAACACCATATATTTT.

This clonotype was observed at least ten times. The chain uses TRBV14 and TRBJ2-7, with D tentatively TRBD1 or TRBD2 (5 bases each). The germline V gene has CDR1 SGHDN and CDR2 FVKESK. The CDR3 is made up of 13 amino acids. Trimming removed 4 bases at V and 3 bases at J, with 10 bases between. CDR3 residues: CASSLGTIYEQYF. CDR3 nucleotide sequence: TGTGCCAGCAGCCTCGGGACGATCTACGAGCAGTACTTC.

A note on this clonotype: Given the absence of the conserved phenylalanine or tryptophan at the CDR3 end, a read error is likely. The V call is TRBV5-6, the J call TRBJ2-1; D is ambiguous. Trimming pared 0 bases from V and 0 bases from J, leaving 7 bases between. Germline V gene sequence: CDR1 SGHDT, CDR2 YYEEEE. The CDR3 is made up of 15 amino acids. Here the CDR3 reads CASSLAPSSYNEQFL. In nucleotides, the CDR3 is TGTGCCAGCAGCTTGGCTCCAAGCTCCTACAATGAGCAGTTCTTA.

This clonotype was picked up many times. The chain recombines TRBV7-4 with TRBJ1-2, with 10 bases matching TRBD1. Germline assignment: CDR1 SGHVT and CDR2 SQSDAQ. The CDR3 has 16 residues. Germline trimming cut 5 bases from V and 3 bases from J; bases unmatched to any gene: 9. For the CDR3, the DNA is TGTGCCAGCAGCCCTAGTGGGGACAGGGGAGACTATGGCTACACCTTC. Its protein is CASSPSGDRGDYGYTF.